The 30 T cell receptor beta chains below were found in one sample sequenced in a study of shared clonotypes between healthy human individuals. Only in-frame clones appear in the TCRdb table, and some are missing; sequencing was by immunoSEQ multiplex PCR. The sample holds approximately 720,000 clones, 92% seen once. Naive CD8 cells comprised CD45RO-negative, CCR7-positively selected cells, excluding terminally differentiated effector memory CD45RA+ cells. The sample comprised naive CD8+ T cells sorted from blood. The receptors were sampled from a man aged 30-40 years in good health.

This chain connects TRBV4-3 to TRBJ2-7; TRBD1 is a possible D gene (6 bases). V was pared by 2 bases and J by 3 bases, with 14 bases between. This CDR3 spans 15 amino acids. Germline-derived CDR1 and CDR2 are LGHNA and YSLEER. CDR3 sequence: CASSQRGLGGYEQYF. In DNA, the CDR3 is TGCGCCAGCAGCCAACGTGGGCTAGGGGGCTACGAGCAGTACTTC.

The chain uses TRBV11-1 and TRBJ1-2; D is perhaps TRBD1 (5 bases). The CDR3 contains 14 residues. Per the germline V gene, CDR1 is SGHAT and CDR2 is FQDESV (reference sequence). Trimming shortened V by 5 bases and J by 0 bases, and 10 bases separated the two germline ends. CDR3 nucleotides: TGTGCCAGCAGCATTTCGGGACCTAACTATGGCTACACCTTC. It translates to CASSISGPNYGYTF.

This rearrangement joins TRBV7-9 to TRBJ2-7, with D hard to call. Between the trimmed V and J ends, which lost 5 bases and 2 bases, there was a span of 7 bases. The germline V gene has CDR1 SEHNR and CDR2 FQNEAQ (reference sequence). This CDR3 comprises 12 residues. CDR3 protein: CASSPLPYEQYF. The CDR3 DNA is TGTGCCAGCAGCCCTCTCCCCTACGAGCAGTACTTC.

The J gene is TRBJ2-3, the V gene TRBV11-2; 9 positions match TRBD2. The junction had 10 bases not matched to a gene; V was cut back by 5 bases and J by 1 base. This CDR3 has 17 residues. The V gene's germline CDR1 is SGHAT and CDR2 FQNNGV. As DNA, the CDR3 is TGTGCCAGCAGCCCTTCACCGGGACTAGCCGGCACAGATACGCAGTATTTT. Translated: CASSPSPGLAGTDTQYF.

The rearrangement uses TRBV30 and TRBJ2-1; 12 positions agree with TRBD2. Trimming at V came to 3 bases and at J to 7 bases, leaving 7 bases not matched to a gene. Germline CDR1 GTSNPN, CDR2 SVGIG (reference sequence). The CDR3 covers 15 residues. The CDR3 loop is CAWSPGLAGLNEQFF. The CDR3 region has the DNA TGTGCCTGGAGCCCGGGACTAGCGGGTCTTAATGAGCAGTTCTTC.

This rearrangement joins TRBV25-1 to TRBJ2-6, with D unresolved. Trimming removed 1 base at V and 1 base at J, with 5 bases between. In germline, CDR1 is MGHDK, CDR2 SYGVNS. The CDR3 loop spans 15 amino acids. CDR3 sequence reads: CASSEWSSGANVLTF. CDR3 bases: TGTGCCAGCAGTGAATGGTCTTCTGGGGCCAACGTCCTGACTTTC.

The V and J genes are TRBV7-9 and TRBJ2-5; TRBD2 matches at 11 bases. The CDR3 has 15 residues. CDR1 is SEHNR and CDR2 is FQNEAQ in the germline V gene (reference sequence). V shed 10 bases, J shed 2 bases, and the junction held 9 bases outside the gene matches. This chain's CDR3 is CATSGGSLGQETQYF. The CDR3 nucleotides are TGTGCCACTAGCGGGGGGTCCCTGGGTCAAGAGACCCAGTACTTC.

This chain links TRBV27 with TRBJ2-7; no firm D call. This CDR3 region has 14 residues. Per the germline V gene, CDR1 is MNHEY and CDR2 is SMNVEV (reference sequence). V was pared by 1 base and J by 5 bases, with 12 bases between. The CDR3 DNA reads TGTGCCAGCAGTTTATTAGGGCTAGGAGACGAGCAGTACTTC. It encodes CASSLLGLGDEQYF.

This clone was seen more than once but under ten times. The chain links TRBV2 to TRBJ2-1; tentative D call: TRBD2 (6 bases). CDR1 is SNHLY and CDR2 is FYNNEI in the germline V gene. Between the trimmed V and J ends, which lost 7 bases and 9 bases, there was a span of 19 bases. The CDR3 has 14 amino acids. CDR3 coding DNA: TGTGCCAGCACCGGGGAGGAGGTACTGACTGAGCAGTTCTTC. The encoded protein is CASTGEEVLTEQFF.

The chain joins TRBV19 to TRBJ2-5; D possibly uses TRBD1 or TRBD2 (6 bases each). Looked up from germline, CDR1 is LNHDA and CDR2 is SQIVND (reference sequence). Deletions cut 7 bases from V and 2 bases from J, with 11 bases between. The CDR3 contains 13 residues. This chain's CDR3 is CASMGAGQETQYF. In nucleotides, the CDR3 is TGTGCCAGTATGGGGGCGGGACAAGAGACCCAGTACTTC.

In regard to this clone: At one boundary the junction diverges from the germline segment, which might be a read error. This CDR3 is also generated by other DNA sequences in the sample. V and J are TRBV7-7 and TRBJ2-7; tentatively, D is TRBD1 (6 bases). The V gene's germline CDR1 is SSHAT and CDR2 FNYEAQ (reference sequence). This CDR3 contains 13 residues. The DNA of the CDR3 is TGTGCTAGCAGCTTAGAACAGGGCTACGAGCAGTACTTC. It is translated as CASSLEQGYEQYF.

V gene TRBV7-2 combines with J gene TRBJ2-7; 13 positions match TRBD2. CDR1 is SGHTA, CDR2 FQGNSA, per germline. The CDR3 has 14 amino acids. With V trimmed by 5 bases and J by 6 bases, 4 bases remained unmatched. The CDR3, as DNA: TGTGCCAGCAGCCCGGGACTAGCGGGAACCGAGCAGTACTTC. This sequence encodes CASSPGLAGTEQYF. Full variable domain (remainder filled in from reference TRBV7-2 and TRBJ2-7): GAGVSQSPSNKVTEKGKDVELRCDPISGHTALYWYRQSLGQGLEFLIYFQGNSAPDKSGLPSDRFSAERTGGSVSTLTIQRTQQEDSAVYLCASSPGLAGTEQYFGPGTRLTVT.

V is TRBV11-3 and J is TRBJ2-5; D remains unclear. The CDR3 runs to 13 residues. V was clipped by 4 bases and J by 5 bases, with 11 bases between them. Germline assignment: CDR1 SGHNT and CDR2 YENEEA. The CDR3 here is CASSSAEQETQYF. In DNA, the CDR3 is TGTGCCAGCAGCTCGGCGGAGCAGGAGACCCAGTACTTC.

Worth noting for this clone: The sample has other DNA sequences that encode this CDR3 too. The J gene is TRBJ2-7, the V gene TRBV7-9; D is unclear. V lost 5 bases, J lost 4 bases, and 9 bases lay in between. CDR3 length: 12 residues. CDR1 and CDR2 (germline): SEHNR, FQNEAQ (reference sequence). The CDR3 reads CASSPGRYEQYF. The CDR3 nucleotides read TGTGCCAGCAGCCCCGGACGTTACGAGCAGTACTTC. Together with reference TRBV7-9 and TRBJ2-7, the CDR3 gives the full variable domain: DTGVSQNPRHKITKRGQNVTFRCDPISEHNRLYWYRQTLGQGPEFLTYFQNEAQLEKSRLLSDRFSAERPKGSFSTLEIQRTEQGDSAMYLCASSPGRYEQYFGPGTRLTVT.

The rearrangement uses TRBV7-9 and TRBJ2-1; possible D gene TRBD1, 5 bases. From germline, CDR1 is SEHNR and CDR2 FQNEAQ (reference sequence). This CDR3 comprises 15 residues. Trimming took 7 bases from V and 0 from J, leaving 13 bases between them. The CDR3 loop is CASNDRYDSYNEQFF. As DNA, the CDR3 is TGTGCCAGCAATGACAGATACGACTCCTACAATGAGCAGTTCTTC.

The V gene is TRBV9, the J gene TRBJ2-3; 8 positions agree with TRBD2. The CDR3 sequence is 15 residues long. The germline gives CDR1 SGDLS, CDR2 YYNGEE. J lost 2 bases, V lost 3 bases, and 5 bases had no gene match. The CDR3 coding sequence is TGTGCCAGCAGCGACGTAGCGGGATACACAGATACGCAGTATTTT. It encodes CASSDVAGYTDTQYF.

J is TRBJ2-6 and V is TRBV5-5; D is undetermined. Trimming took off 0 bases at V and 0 bases at J, with 7 bases between the two ends. Germline CDR1 is SGHKS and CDR2 is YYEKEE (reference sequence). There are 16 residues in the CDR3. Written as DNA, the CDR3 is TGTGCCAGCAGCTTGGCGGAGCTCTCTGGGGCCAACGTCCTGACTTTC. The encoded protein is CASSLAELSGANVLTF. Based on the CDR3 plus reference TRBV5-5 and TRBJ2-6, the full variable domain is DAGVTQSPTHLIKTRGQQVTLRCSPISGHKSVSWYQQVLGQGPQFIFQYYEKEERGRGNFPDRFSARQFPNYSSELNVNALLLGDSALYLCASSLAELSGANVLTFGAGSRLTVL.

The rearrangement joins TRBV15 to TRBJ2-1; 12 nucleotides match TRBD2. The CDR3 consists of 15 residues. Germline assignment: CDR1 LNHNV and CDR2 YYDKDF (reference sequence). J was trimmed by 6 bases and V by 8 bases; bases with no gene match: 8. DNA for the CDR3: TGTGCCACCGCCCCACCTAGCGGGAGGGCCAATGAGCAGTTCTTC. This translates into CATAPPSGRANEQFF.

This chain joins TRBV28 and TRBJ2-7; maybe TRBD1 (7 bases). Deletions cut 4 bases from V and 2 bases from J, with 15 bases between. Germline V CDR1 and CDR2: MDHEN, SYDVKM. The CDR3 is 15 residues long. CDR3 region: CASSSTRDRTYEQYF. The CDR3, as DNA: TGTGCCAGCAGTTCCACGCGGGACAGAACCTACGAGCAGTACTTC.

The CDR3 region is CASTPQLGTGDYYEQYF. CDR3 coding DNA: TGTGCCAGCACCCCTCAACTTGGGACAGGGGATTACTACGAGCAGTACTTC. This chain connects TRBV28 to TRBJ2-7; 10 bases agree with TRBD1. Trimming took 7 bases from V and 3 from J; bases not matched to a gene: 15. In germline, CDR1 is MDHEN, CDR2 SYDVKM. The CDR3 is made up of 17 amino acids.

The CDR3 reads CASSASGGPTDTQYF. The CDR3 region has the DNA TGTGCCAGCAGCGCATCAGGGGGGCCCACAGATACGCAGTATTTT. The chain has TRBV7-9 and TRBJ2-3, with D possibly being TRBD1 (7 bases). This CDR3 comprises 15 residues. Between the trimmed V and J ends, which lost 5 bases and 2 bases, there was a span of 14 bases. Germline V lookup: CDR1 SEHNR, CDR2 FQNEAQ (reference sequence).

The V call is TRBV19, the J call TRBJ1-2, with 8 bases identical to TRBD1. The trim removed 1 base at V and 6 bases at J, leaving 1 base unmatched. The CDR3 loop spans 13 amino acids. The V gene's germline CDR1 is LNHDA and CDR2 SQIVND (reference sequence). In DNA, the CDR3 is TGTGCCAGTAGTATAGGGACAGGGAATGGCTACACCTTC. Its translation: CASSIGTGNGYTF.

The genes are TRBV4-1 and TRBJ2-1; D is perhaps TRBD1 or TRBD2 (6 bases each). CDR3 size: 15 residues. The V and J ends lost 4 bases and 0 bases respectively, with 10 bases between them. Per germline, CDR1 MGHRA and CDR2 YSYEKL. CDR3 protein: CASSLSGASYNEQFF. CDR3 bases: TGCGCCAGCAGCCTCTCGGGGGCCTCCTACAATGAGCAGTTCTTC.

In regard to this clone: The same CDR3 also results from other DNA sequences found in this sample. The rearrangement links TRBV28 to TRBJ2-1; D is unclear. CDR1 MDHEN and CDR2 SYDVKM come from the germline V gene. The CDR3 extends over 10 amino acids. Trimming took 3 bases from V and 7 from J, leaving 1 base between them. For the CDR3, the DNA is TGTGCCAGCAGTTTGAATGAGCAGTTCTTC. As protein: CASSLNEQFF. Supplemented by reference TRBV28 and TRBJ2-1, the full variable domain reads DVKVTQSSRYLVKRTGEKVFLECVQDMDHENMFWYRQDPGLGLRLIYFSYDVKMKEKGDIPEGYSVSREKKERFSLILESASTNQTSMYLCASSLNEQFFGPGTRLTVL.

V gene TRBV28 combines with J gene TRBJ2-2; possibly TRBD2 for D (5 bases). There are 14 residues in the CDR3. Germline V gene lookup returns CDR1 MDHEN and CDR2 SYDVKM. With 4 bases removed from V and 6 bases from J, the gap between germline ends came to 12 bases. The CDR3 coding sequence is TGTGCCAGCAGTTCAGAGGGATGGGCCGGGGAGCTGTTTTTT. Amino acid sequence: CASSSEGWAGELFF.

The rearrangement uses TRBV14 and TRBJ1-2; D possibly corresponds to TRBD1 (5 bases). V lost 0 bases to trimming and J lost 6 bases, with 8 bases between them. Per the germline V gene, CDR1 is SGHDN and CDR2 is FVKESK. This CDR3 region has 13 residues. The CDR3 protein is CASSQESGNGYTF. The CDR3 region has the DNA TGTGCCAGCAGCCAAGAGTCAGGGAATGGCTACACCTTC.

This chain connects TRBV19 to TRBJ2-1; 13 nucleotides align to TRBD2. The CDR3 length is 20 residues. Per the germline V gene, CDR1 is LNHDA and CDR2 is SQIVND (reference sequence). V was clipped by 6 bases and J by 7 bases; unmatched bases: 21. Here the CDR3 reads CASSLPPGRPPGLAGNEQFF. CDR3 DNA sequence: TGTGCCAGTAGCCTTCCCCCGGGTAGGCCTCCGGGACTAGCGGGAAATGAGCAGTTCTTC.

This clone was picked up a small number of times. This sequence joins TRBV7-9 and TRBJ1-2, with D unclear. Germline V CDR1 and CDR2: SEHNR, FQNEAQ (reference sequence). The CDR3 contains 11 residues. Trimming shortened V by 1 base and J by 8 bases, and 5 bases separated the two germline ends. CDR3 in amino acids: CASSLGKGYTF. The CDR3, as DNA: TGTGCCAGCAGCTTAGGAAAAGGCTACACCTTC.

This clone was counted a single time. The J gene is TRBJ2-1, the V gene TRBV5-1; 7 positions match TRBD2. CDR3 length: 14 amino acids. With V trimmed by 6 bases and J by 2 bases, 5 bases remained unmatched. The germline V gene encodes CDR1 SGHRS and CDR2 YFSETQ. CDR3 coding DNA: TGCGCCAGCACCCTGGGGGGGACCTACAATGAGCAGTTCTTC. Translation: CASTLGGTYNEQFF.

With respect to this clone: One end of the junction does not line up with germline, which may come from a read error. Within the sample, other DNA sequences also encode this same CDR3. The CDR3 is CASSQDPGLAYEQYF. The CDR3 DNA reads TGCGCCAGCAGCCAAGACCCGGGACTAGCCTACGAACAGTACTTC. The V and J genes are TRBV4-1 and TRBJ2-7; 9 bases match TRBD2. CDR3 length: 15 amino acids. CDR1 and CDR2 (germline): MGHRA, YSYEKL.